This T cell receptor (beta chain) comes out of a study of T cell responses to AZD1222 COVID-19 vaccine. Remarks on this clone: Its antigen is as yet unknown.

The table came from immunoSEQ multiplex PCR; TCRdb's copy has only in-frame clones and leaves some out. Of 95,000 to 150,000 clones detected, about 90% appear once; the ten largest clones hold 13% to 15%. The CDR3 covers 15 residues. V gave up 5 bases and J gave up 4 bases; unmatched junction bases: 10. Per the germline V gene, CDR1 is KGHSH and CDR2 is LQKENI. Study-wide points: There were repertoire samples only from the period after the peak T cell response.

The receptor's source is an adult in good health. This sequence joins TRBV18 and TRBJ1-1; 7 bases line up with TRBD1. The material sequenced was peripheral blood, taken on day 0 of AZD1222 vaccination. The CDR3 loop reads CASSFGTDVGTEAFF. CDR3 sequence (DNA): TGTGCCAGCTCATTCGGGACAGACGTCGGCACTGAAGCTTTCTTT.